This T cell receptor beta chain derives from a study of persistence of HIV-infected CD4 T cells. Overall study: Blood samples, up to roughly 200 mL, came from multiple time points, except two leukapheresis donors sampled once.

General study findings and limits: Antigen-responding cells were enriched for degenerate expanded CDR3beta sequences.

With regard to this clone: The antigen is not known.

The immunoSEQ assay was version 4, run in survey mode. Libraries were prepared by immunoSEQ multiplex PCR; TCRdb keeps only in-frame clonotypes and omits some of them. In the table there are about 37,000 clones, around 80% of which are singletons. The stimulus was lysate of CMV-infected fibroblasts, approximately 9.7 ug/mL. Memory cells lacking CD40L and CD69 with high CD45RO were sorted. Donors had undetectable plasma HIV-1 RNA, under 50 copies/mL, for 4+ years. CD4+ T cell counts exceeded 400 cells/uL; CMV serology was positive. CDR1 is DFQATT, CDR2 SNEGSKA, per germline (reference sequence). V was pared by 3 bases and J by 3 bases, with 8 bases of the junction left unmatched. This CDR3 comprises 16 residues.

The source of this sequence is an adult man with HIV who was CMV-seropositive. Specimen: CD4+ T cells sorted from PBMCs after approximately 20-hour stimulation, collected from a patient who received antiretroviral therapy. This chain links TRBV20-1 with TRBJ2-1; TRBD2 agrees at 10 bases. CDR3 residues: CSASGSGGLSYNEQFF. In DNA form, the CDR3 reads TGCAGTGCTAGTGGTAGCGGGGGGCTTAGCTACAATGAGCAGTTCTTC.